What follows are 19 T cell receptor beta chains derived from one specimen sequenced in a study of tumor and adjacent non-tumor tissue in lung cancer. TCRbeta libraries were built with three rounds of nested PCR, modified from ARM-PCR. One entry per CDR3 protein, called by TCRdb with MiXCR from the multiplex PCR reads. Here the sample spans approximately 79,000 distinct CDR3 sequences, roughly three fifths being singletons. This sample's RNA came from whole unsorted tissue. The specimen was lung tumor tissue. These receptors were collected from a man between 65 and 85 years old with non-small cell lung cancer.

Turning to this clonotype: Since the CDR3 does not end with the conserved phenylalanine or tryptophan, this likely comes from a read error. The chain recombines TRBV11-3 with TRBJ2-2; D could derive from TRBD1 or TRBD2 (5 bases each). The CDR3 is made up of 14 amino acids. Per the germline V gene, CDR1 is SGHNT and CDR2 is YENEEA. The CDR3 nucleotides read TGTGCAAGCAGCTTAGGGACGTCCGCCGGGGAGCTGTTTATT. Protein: CASSLGTSAGELFI.

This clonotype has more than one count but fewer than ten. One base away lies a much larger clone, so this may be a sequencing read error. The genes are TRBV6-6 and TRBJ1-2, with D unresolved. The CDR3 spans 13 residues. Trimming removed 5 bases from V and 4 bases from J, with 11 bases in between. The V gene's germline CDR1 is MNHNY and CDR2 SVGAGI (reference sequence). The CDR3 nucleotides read TGTGCCAGCAGTCTTGACCGGACCTATGGCTACACCTTC. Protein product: CASSLDRTYGYTF.

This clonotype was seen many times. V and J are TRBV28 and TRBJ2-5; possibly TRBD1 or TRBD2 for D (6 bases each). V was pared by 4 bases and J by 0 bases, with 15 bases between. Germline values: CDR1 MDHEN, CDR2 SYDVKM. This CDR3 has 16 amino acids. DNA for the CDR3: TGTGCCAGCAGTTCCCCCGGGGGCTCGTACCAAGAGACCCAGTACTTC. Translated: CASSSPGGSYQETQYF. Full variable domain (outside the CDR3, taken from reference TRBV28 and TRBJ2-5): DVKVTQSSRYLVKRTGEKVFLECVQDMDHENMFWYRQDPGLGLRLIYFSYDVKMKEKGDIPEGYSVSREKKERFSLILESASTNQTSMYLCASSSPGGSYQETQYFGPGTRLLVL.

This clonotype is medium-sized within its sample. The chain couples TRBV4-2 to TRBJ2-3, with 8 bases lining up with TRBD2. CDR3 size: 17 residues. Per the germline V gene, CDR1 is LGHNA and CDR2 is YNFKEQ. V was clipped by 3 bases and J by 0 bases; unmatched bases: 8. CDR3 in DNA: TGTGCCAGCAGCCAGGGTCGACTAGCGACTAGCACAGATACGCAGTATTTT. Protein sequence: CASSQGRLATSTDTQYF.

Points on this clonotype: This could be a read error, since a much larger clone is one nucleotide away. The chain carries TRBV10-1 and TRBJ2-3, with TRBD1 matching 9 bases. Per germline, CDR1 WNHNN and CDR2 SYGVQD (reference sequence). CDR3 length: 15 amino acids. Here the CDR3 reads CASSDLDRGADTEYF. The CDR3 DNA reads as TGCGCCAGCAGTGATTTGGACAGGGGCGCAGATACGGAGTATTTT.

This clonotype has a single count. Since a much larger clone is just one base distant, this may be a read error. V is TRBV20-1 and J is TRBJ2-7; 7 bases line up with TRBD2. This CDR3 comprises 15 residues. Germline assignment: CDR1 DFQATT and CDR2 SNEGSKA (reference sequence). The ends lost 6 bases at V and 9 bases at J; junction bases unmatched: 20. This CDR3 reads CSAEGHGWEGRGQYF. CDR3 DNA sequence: TGCAGTGCGGAGGGGCACGGGTGGGAGGGCCGAGGGCAGTACTTC.

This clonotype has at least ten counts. The CDR3 nucleotides are TGCAGCGCTGGGACAGGAAACAATGAGCAGTTCTTC. This sequence encodes CSAGTGNNEQFF. The rearrangement links TRBV29-1 to TRBJ2-1, with TRBD1 identical over 8 bases. This CDR3 comprises 12 residues. Trimming at V came to 7 bases and at J to 5 bases, leaving 4 bases not matched to a gene. Germline values: CDR1 SQVTM, CDR2 ANQGSEA.

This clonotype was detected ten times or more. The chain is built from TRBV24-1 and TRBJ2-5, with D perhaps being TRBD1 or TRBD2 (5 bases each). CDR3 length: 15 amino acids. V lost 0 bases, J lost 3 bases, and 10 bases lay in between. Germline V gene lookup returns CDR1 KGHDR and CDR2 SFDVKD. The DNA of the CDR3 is TGTGCCACCAGTGATTTGGAGGGGTCCGAAGAGACCCAGTACTTC. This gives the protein CATSDLEGSEETQYF.

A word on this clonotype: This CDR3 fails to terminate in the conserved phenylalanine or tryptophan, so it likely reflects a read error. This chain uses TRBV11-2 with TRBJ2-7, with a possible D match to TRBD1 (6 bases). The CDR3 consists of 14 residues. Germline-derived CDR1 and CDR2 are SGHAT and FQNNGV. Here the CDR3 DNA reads TGTGCCAGCAGTCAGGGGACCGGAGCCTACGATCAGTACCTC. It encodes CASSQGTGAYDQYL.

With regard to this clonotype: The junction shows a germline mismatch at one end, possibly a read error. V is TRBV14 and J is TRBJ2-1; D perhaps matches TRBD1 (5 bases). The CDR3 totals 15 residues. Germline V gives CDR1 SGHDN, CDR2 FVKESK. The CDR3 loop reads CASSKTRGAGNEQFF. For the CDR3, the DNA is TGTGCTAGCAGCAAAACAAGGGGCGCTGGAAATGAGCAGTTCTTC.

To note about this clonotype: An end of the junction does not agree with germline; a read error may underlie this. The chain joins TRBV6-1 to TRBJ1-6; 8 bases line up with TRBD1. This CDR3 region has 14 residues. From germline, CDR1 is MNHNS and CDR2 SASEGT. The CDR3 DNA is TGTGCCAGCAGCGGACAGGGAGATAATTCAGCCCTCCACTTT. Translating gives CASSGQGDNSALHF.

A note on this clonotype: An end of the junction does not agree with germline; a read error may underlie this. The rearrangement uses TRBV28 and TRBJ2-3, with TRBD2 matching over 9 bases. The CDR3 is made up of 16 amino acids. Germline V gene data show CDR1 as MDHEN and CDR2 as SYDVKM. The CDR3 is CASSFQVAGVADTQYF. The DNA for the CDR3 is TGTGCAAGCAGTTTCCAAGTAGCGGGAGTTGCAGATACGCAGTATTTT.

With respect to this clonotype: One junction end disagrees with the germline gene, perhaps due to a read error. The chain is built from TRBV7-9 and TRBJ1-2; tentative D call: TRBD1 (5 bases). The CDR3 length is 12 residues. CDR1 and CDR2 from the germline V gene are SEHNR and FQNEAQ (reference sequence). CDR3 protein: CASYDPRDGTSF. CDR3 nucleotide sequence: TGTGCCAGCTACGACCCACGGGACGGGACGTCCTTC.

The CDR3 DNA sequence: TGTGCCAGTAGTCCCCCGGGATGGCCCTGCACCTTC. This sequence encodes CASSPPGWPCTF. This chain uses TRBV6-6 with TRBJ1-2; no firm D call. The CDR3 consists of 12 residues. V was trimmed by 9 bases and J by 13 bases, leaving 21 bases between them. Per germline, CDR1 MNHNY and CDR2 SVGAGI (reference sequence).

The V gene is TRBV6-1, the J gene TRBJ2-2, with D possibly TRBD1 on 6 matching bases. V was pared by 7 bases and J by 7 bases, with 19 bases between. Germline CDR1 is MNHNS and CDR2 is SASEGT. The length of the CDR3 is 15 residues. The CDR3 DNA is TGTGCCAGCAAACGGGGACATCAGAAGGTCGGGGAGCTGTTTTTT. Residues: CASKRGHQKVGELFF.

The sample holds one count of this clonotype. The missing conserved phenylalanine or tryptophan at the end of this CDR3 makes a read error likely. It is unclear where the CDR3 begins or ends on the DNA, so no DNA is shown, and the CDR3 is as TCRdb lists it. The CDR3 loop is CAISETGPPETQYL. The genes are TRBV10-3 and TRBJ2-5; TRBD1 is the table's D call, not checked against the DNA. In germline, CDR1 is ENHRY, CDR2 SYGVKD. The CDR3 extends over 14 residues, inclusive of both ends.

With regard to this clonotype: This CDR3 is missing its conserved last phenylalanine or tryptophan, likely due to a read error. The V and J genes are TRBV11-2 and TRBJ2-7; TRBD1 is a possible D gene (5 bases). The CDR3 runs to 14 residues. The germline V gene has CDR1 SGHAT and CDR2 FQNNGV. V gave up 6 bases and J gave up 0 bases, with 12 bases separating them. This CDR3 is CASSLGHLSYEQYS. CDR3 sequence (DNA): TGTGCCAGCAGTTTGGGGCACCTCTCCTACGAGCAGTACTCC.

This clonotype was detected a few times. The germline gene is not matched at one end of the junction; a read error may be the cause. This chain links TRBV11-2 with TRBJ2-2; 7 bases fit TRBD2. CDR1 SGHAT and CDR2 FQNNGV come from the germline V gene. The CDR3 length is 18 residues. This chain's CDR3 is CASSIAMGRGPNTGEQFF. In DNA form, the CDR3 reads TGTGCCAGCAGCATAGCGATGGGGAGGGGTCCTAACACCGGGGAGCAGTTTTTT.

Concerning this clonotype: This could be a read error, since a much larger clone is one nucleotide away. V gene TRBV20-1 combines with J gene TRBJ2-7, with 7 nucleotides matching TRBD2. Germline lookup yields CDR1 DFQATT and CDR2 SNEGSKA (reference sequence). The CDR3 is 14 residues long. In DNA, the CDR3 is TGCAATGCTCCACCCTCGGGACCGGGAGGAGAGCAGTACTTC. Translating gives CNAPPSGPGGEQYF.